The next 27 T cell receptor beta chains were all read from a single sample in a study of blood T cell repertoires in COVID-19. Profiling relied on immunoSEQ multiplex PCR, and the TCRdb table lists in-frame clones only, not all of them. Among roughly 150,000 clones listed, roughly 80% were seen once. What was sequenced was PBMCs or T cells enriched from blood (not recorded which). The receptors were gathered from a woman aged 40 to 55 who had recovered from COVID-19.

V is TRBV24-1 and J is TRBJ2-2; D may be TRBD2 (6 bases). The V gene's germline CDR1 is KGHDR and CDR2 SFDVKD. This CDR3 contains 14 residues. Deletions cut 2 bases from V and 8 bases from J, with 11 bases between. The CDR3 sequence: CATSDSTRLGELFF. For the CDR3, the DNA is TGTGCCACCAGTGATTCGACTAGATTGGGGGAGCTGTTTTTT.

The V and J genes are TRBV7-3 and TRBJ2-1; 10 bases are a match to TRBD1. The CDR3 runs to 15 residues. After removal of 4 bases from V and 8 bases from J, the junction contained 8 bases not matched to a gene. From germline, CDR1 is SGHTA and CDR2 FQGTGA. The DNA of the CDR3 is TGTGCCAGCAGCTCCGAGGGGACAGGGGTCCATGAGCAGTTCTTC. The encoded protein is CASSSEGTGVHEQFF.

The genes are TRBV7-3 and TRBJ2-1, with D maybe TRBD1 (6 bases). The CDR3 length is 14 residues. CDR1 and CDR2 (germline): SGHTA, FQGTGA. Trimming took off 2 bases at V and 5 bases at J, with 10 bases between the two ends. As DNA, the CDR3 is TGTGCCAGCAGCTTAGGGCGGACAGACAATGAGCAGTTCTTC. As protein: CASSLGRTDNEQFF. The full variable domain, rest sourced from reference TRBV7-3 and TRBJ2-1, is GAGVSQTPSNKVTEKGKYVELRCDPISGHTALYWYRQSLGQGPEFLIYFQGTGAADDSGLPNDRFFAVRPEGSVSTLKIQRTERGDSAVYLCASSLGRTDNEQFFGPGTRLTVL.

The genes are TRBV5-1 and TRBJ2-6; D is ambiguous. The CDR3 has 15 amino acids. V lost 5 bases to trimming and J lost 0 bases, with 9 bases between them. Germline V CDR1 and CDR2: SGHRS, YFSETQ. CDR3 nucleotides: TGCGCCAGCAGAGTAGGAGTCTCTGGGGCCAACGTCCTGACTTTC. It specifies CASRVGVSGANVLTF.

The V and J genes are TRBV5-1 and TRBJ2-7, with D possibly being TRBD1 (5 bases). This CDR3 has 13 residues. V was trimmed by 0 bases and J by 6 bases, leaving 10 bases between them. Germline-derived CDR1 and CDR2 are SGHRS and YFSETQ. The CDR3 sequence is CASSLAQGREQYF. The CDR3, as DNA: TGCGCCAGCAGCTTGGCCCAGGGCCGCGAGCAGTACTTC.

The chain combines TRBV11-2 with TRBJ2-7; tentative D call: TRBD1 (7 bases). Germline lookup yields CDR1 SGHAT and CDR2 FQNNGV. This CDR3 spans 14 amino acids. CDR3 coding DNA: TGTGCTACCAGACCAGGGGGGAGATTCTACGAGCAGTACTTC. Amino acid sequence: CATRPGGRFYEQYF.

The J gene is TRBJ2-6, the V gene TRBV11-2; D uncertain. This CDR3 contains 15 residues. Germline-derived CDR1 and CDR2 are SGHAT and FQNNGV. The V end lost 5 bases, the J end lost 0 bases, and 8 bases lay between the germline ends. CDR3 DNA sequence: TGTGCCAGCAGCCCGATGAGCTCTGGGGCCAACGTCCTGACTTTC. Residues: CASSPMSSGANVLTF. The full variable domain, in which reference TRBV11-2 and TRBJ2-6 provide the parts outside the CDR3, is EAGVAQSPRYKIIEKRQSVAFWCNPISGHATLYWYQQILGQGPKLLIQFQNNGVVDDSQLPKDRFSAERLKGVDSTLKIQPAKLEDSAVYLCASSPMSSGANVLTFGAGSRLTVL.

The chain carries TRBV29-1 and TRBJ2-3, with TRBD2 matching 7 bases. The CDR3 spans 16 residues. Germline V CDR1 and CDR2: SQVTM, ANQGSEA. After removal of 3 bases from V and 1 base from J, the junction contained 10 bases not matched to a gene. CDR3 DNA sequence: TGCAGCGTTGATTCGAGGGGAGGGTTGGGCACAGATACGCAGTATTTT. This translates into CSVDSRGGLGTDTQYF.

The chain is built from TRBV7-3 and TRBJ2-1; 7 positions agree with TRBD2. Germline lookup yields CDR1 SGHTA and CDR2 FQGTGA. With 5 bases clipped from V and 6 bases from J, the junction kept 10 bases outside the gene matches. CDR3 size: 15 residues. CDR3: CASSRGAGVGNEQFF. DNA for the CDR3: TGTGCCAGCAGCAGGGGCGCGGGAGTAGGCAATGAGCAGTTCTTC.

The V and J genes are TRBV21-1 and TRBJ1-1; TRBD1, the D gene given by the table, was not confirmed from the DNA. TRBV21-1 is classified as a pseudogene. The CDR3 runs to 15 residues. CDR3 in DNA: TGTGCCAGCAGCAAAGGGTCAGGGGGGCGGTTTGAAGCTTTCTTT. Its protein is CASSKGSGGRFEAFF.

The chain uses TRBV3-1 (or the pseudogene TRBV3-2) and TRBJ1-2; 8 positions agree with TRBD1. Germline V gene sequence: CDR1 LGHDT, CDR2 YNNKEL (reference sequence). The CDR3 loop spans 13 amino acids. The ends lost 3 bases at V and 8 bases at J; junction bases unmatched: 5. CDR3: CASSHKTGDGYTF. The CDR3 bases are TGTGCCAGCAGCCACAAGACAGGGGACGGCTACACCTTC.

This clone was detected once. This chain joins TRBV27 and TRBJ1-6, with a weak D call TRBD1 (6 bases). Germline V gene sequence: CDR1 MNHEY, CDR2 SMNVEV (reference sequence). The CDR3 has 13 amino acids. V shed 7 bases and J shed 10 bases, with 14 bases lying between them. The CDR3 region has the DNA TGTGCCAGCAAACAGGGAAGTGGGTCACCCCTCCACTTT. It translates to CASKQGSGSPLHF.

This clone was seen once. This chain links TRBV11-3 with TRBJ1-2, with D possibly TRBD1 on 5 matching bases. The germline V gene encodes CDR1 SGHNT and CDR2 YENEEA. This CDR3 comprises 15 residues. The ends were cut back, 5 bases at V and 7 bases at J, with 20 bases in the middle. In nucleotides, the CDR3 is TGTGCCAGCAGCCCCGCCAGTGGGGGGGGGTCTGGCTACACCTTC. This codes for CASSPASGGGSGYTF.

The chain couples TRBV4-1 to TRBJ1-1; 8 bases fit TRBD1. V lost 2 bases to trimming and J lost 6 bases; unmatched junction nucleotides: 5. The CDR3 loop spans 14 amino acids. Germline values: CDR1 MGHRA, CDR2 YSYEKL. The DNA of the CDR3 is TGCGCCAGCAGCCAAACAGGGGGATGGGCTGAAGCTTTCTTT. It encodes CASSQTGGWAEAFF.

The gene calls are TRBV7-3 and TRBJ2-1, with D perhaps matching TRBD2 (6 bases). The CDR3 runs to 13 residues. The germline V gene encodes CDR1 SGHTA and CDR2 FQGTGA. V lost 5 bases and J 9 bases, leaving 14 bases between the germline ends. CDR3 coding DNA: TGTGCCAGCAGCCCGTCACCGGGACTTGAGCAGTTCTTC. It codes for CASSPSPGLEQFF.

The chain is built from TRBV27 and TRBJ1-1, with unresolved D. CDR3 length: 14 residues. V lost 0 bases and J 4 bases, leaving 9 bases between the germline ends. The V gene's germline CDR1 is MNHEY and CDR2 SMNVEV (reference sequence). CDR3 sequence: CASSLSGGGTEAFF. As DNA, the CDR3 is TGTGCCAGCAGTTTATCTGGCGGTGGCACTGAAGCTTTCTTT.

V is TRBV5-1 and J is TRBJ2-2; 10 bases map to TRBD2. Germline V CDR1 and CDR2: SGHRS, YFSETQ. With V trimmed by 3 bases and J by 0 bases, 5 bases remained unmatched. The CDR3 spans 17 residues. The chain's CDR3 is CASSSRTSGANTGELFF. The CDR3 DNA reads TGCGCCAGCAGCTCCAGGACTAGCGGAGCGAACACCGGGGAGCTGTTTTTT.

V usage is TRBV28 and J usage is TRBJ1-1; 12 bases are a match to TRBD1. V lost 1 base to trimming and J lost 1 base; unmatched junction nucleotides: 4. CDR1 MDHEN and CDR2 SYDVKM come from the germline V gene. The CDR3 has 17 residues. CDR3 sequence: CASSLLGTGGANTEAFF. The CDR3 DNA follows: TGTGCCAGCAGTTTATTAGGGACAGGGGGCGCGAACACTGAAGCTTTCTTT.

The chain couples TRBV28 to TRBJ1-3; TRBD1 matches at 11 bases. The germline CDR1 and CDR2 sequences are MDHEN and SYDVKM. The length of the CDR3 is 16 residues. After removal of 6 bases from V and 2 bases from J, the junction contained 6 bases not matched to a gene. The CDR3 DNA sequence: TGTGCCAGCAGCCTTTCGGACAGGGGGCCTGGAAACACCATATATTTT. Its protein product is CASSLSDRGPGNTIYF. The full variable domain, in which reference TRBV28 and TRBJ1-3 provide the parts outside the CDR3, is DVKVTQSSRYLVKRTGEKVFLECVQDMDHENMFWYRQDPGLGLRLIYFSYDVKMKEKGDIPEGYSVSREKKERFSLILESASTNQTSMYLCASSLSDRGPGNTIYFGEGSWLTVV.

This clone was seen only a few times. The chain carries TRBV24-1 and TRBJ1-5, with D perhaps matching TRBD1 (6 bases). V was trimmed by 4 bases and J by 5 bases, leaving 23 bases between them. Germline loops: CDR1 KGHDR, CDR2 SFDVKD. This CDR3 spans 18 amino acids. Written as DNA, the CDR3 is TGTGCCACCAGTGACCCTCGTGAGGATGGACAGAGCGATCAGCCCCAGCATTTT. Its protein is CATSDPREDGQSDQPQHF.

DNA of the CDR3: TGTGCCAGCAGCGCAAATGGACAGGGAACCGGGGAGCTGTTTTTT. Protein: CASSANGQGTGELFF. This chain joins TRBV9 and TRBJ2-2, with 8 bases identical to TRBD1. Germline CDR1 SGDLS, CDR2 YYNGEE. The ends lost 3 bases at V and 5 bases at J; junction bases unmatched: 6. This CDR3 region has 15 residues.

This chain joins TRBV13 and TRBJ1-3; D is uncertain. Germline V gives CDR1 PRHDT, CDR2 FYEKMQ (reference sequence). The CDR3 sequence is 15 residues long. The V gene lost 5 bases and the J gene lost 0 bases, with 11 bases spanning the gap. The CDR3 sequence: CASSLRGHSGNTIYF. CDR3 DNA: TGTGCCAGCAGCCTCCGGGGTCACTCTGGAAACACCATATATTTT.

This clone was counted between two and nine times. This rearrangement joins TRBV3-1 (or the pseudogene TRBV3-2) to TRBJ1-6; no clear D. Looked up from germline, CDR1 is LGHDT and CDR2 is YNNKEL (reference sequence). V was clipped by 2 bases and J by 4 bases, with 6 bases between them. The CDR3 spans 14 residues. CDR3 residues: CASSQLEYNSPLHF. CDR3 in DNA: TGTGCCAGCAGCCAATTGGAGTATAATTCACCCCTCCACTTT.

This chain uses TRBV4-1 with TRBJ1-5; no clear D. CDR1 is MGHRA, CDR2 YSYEKL, per germline. The CDR3 covers 15 residues. With 1 base removed from V and 6 bases from J, the gap between germline ends came to 13 bases. Here the CDR3 reads CASSQGELTGQPQHF. The DNA for the CDR3 is TGCGCCAGCAGCCAAGGAGAGTTAACGGGTCAGCCCCAGCATTTT.

The chain recombines TRBV10-1 with TRBJ1-2; 7 positions agree with TRBD1. CDR1 and CDR2 from the germline V gene are WNHNN and SYGVQD (reference sequence). The V and J ends lost 6 bases and 8 bases, in that order; junction bases with no gene match: 9. The CDR3 spans 13 residues. CDR3 amino acids: CASRATGFLGYTF. The CDR3 DNA is TGCGCCAGCAGGGCGACAGGGTTTTTGGGCTACACCTTC.

This chain uses TRBV2 with TRBJ2-7; 8 positions agree with TRBD1. Germline CDR1 and CDR2: SNHLY and FYNNEI. The V and J ends lost 4 bases and 6 bases, in that order; junction bases with no gene match: 14. The CDR3 totals 16 residues. Here the CDR3 DNA reads TGTGCCAGCAGTGGGACAGGGAGATCCCCGAGAAGCGAGCAGTACTTC. Translating gives CASSGTGRSPRSEQYF.

The rearrangement joins TRBV2 to TRBJ2-2; TRBD2 is a possible D gene (5 bases). The CDR3 totals 15 residues. V was trimmed by 3 bases and J by 6 bases, leaving 14 bases between them. The V gene's germline CDR1 is SNHLY and CDR2 FYNNEI. As DNA, the CDR3 is TGTGCCAGCAGTGATGGGTTACTGCGGGCCGGGGAGCTGTTTTTT. This codes for CASSDGLLRAGELFF.